This T cell receptor (beta chain) comes out of a study of shared clonotypes between healthy human individuals. Findings and limits, study-wide: Large depth notwithstanding, sorted-subset sequencing proved incomplete by rarefaction.

Assay used: immunoSEQ multiplex PCR; TCRdb lists only in-frame clones, some missing. Counted here are 2 million to 2.5 million clones, about 90% occurring once; the ten biggest clones make up approximately 0.41%. Worth noting for this clone: What it binds is unknown.

The CDR3 spans 15 residues. Germline loops: CDR1 SGHAT, CDR2 FQNNGV. V was cut by 5 bases and J by 5 bases, with 15 bases left in between. The chain carries TRBV11-2 and TRBJ1-4; D not certain. The sequenced material came from naive CD4+ T cells from PBMCs. The subset: CD45RA+ positively selected. The source is a man younger than 30 in good health. Some clones in this sample may be carry-over from other donors' samples. DNA for the CDR3: TGTGCCAGCAGCAAGACCCCCAATAAGAATGAAAAACTGTTTTTT. It encodes CASSKTPNKNEKLFF.